This T cell receptor (beta chain) was sequenced in a study of cytomegalovirus exposure and HLA in healthy donors. Study-level points and caveats: For TCR beta chains, V- and J-gene trimming was later linked to a missense DCLRE1C variant.

The primer mix had 60 Vbeta and 13 Jbeta primers. Assay: immunoSEQ multiplex PCR; the TCRdb copy retains only in-frame clones and omits some. The table includes some 150,000 clones, under 70% detected once. As for this clone: Its antigen remains unknown.

CDR3 length equals 17 residues. From germline, CDR1 is MGHDK and CDR2 SYGVNS. The V gene lost 5 bases and the J gene lost 5 bases, with 19 bases spanning the gap. This chain links TRBV25-1 with TRBJ1-6, with D maybe TRBD1 (6 bases). This receptor was identified in a woman aged 30 to 39 in good health and CMV-seropositive. Sequenced: PBMCs. The CDR3, as DNA: TGTGCCAGCAGTCCTTCCGGGACACAAAGAGATAATTCACCCCTCCACTTT. Translated, it gives CASSPSGTQRDNSPLHF.